This entry is about one TCR beta chain. The source of the sample is a study of blood T cell repertoires in COVID-19. Study at large: From the United States, Italy and Spain came samples of acute and convalescent COVID-19.

With 2 bases clipped from V and 6 bases from J, the junction kept 5 bases outside the gene matches. Germline V CDR1 and CDR2: MNHNS, SASEGT. The CDR3 consists of 15 residues. Produced via immunoSEQ multiplex PCR; TCRdb's table is partial and in-frame only. Of about 170,000 clones listed, around four fifths are singletons. The material sequenced was peripheral blood. The V gene is TRBV6-1, the J gene TRBJ2-1, with 9 bases identical to TRBD2. The sequence was obtained from a woman over 75 with acute or convalescent COVID-19. The CDR3 loop reads CASSELSGGTNEQFF. The CDR3 coding sequence is TGTGCCAGCAGTGAACTCAGCGGGGGGACCAATGAGCAGTTCTTC.